The present TCR beta chain was sequenced within a study of blood T cell repertoires in COVID-19. Method: immunoSEQ multiplex PCR; TCRdb's copy keeps in-frame clones and lacks some. This repertoire shows roughly 380,000 clones, more than 70% found once; its top ten account for 0.95% to 1.1%. The study drew participants aged about 18 to 90 years from 20 to 30 US areas. Each exposed participant met a COVID-19 case in the 2 weeks preceding study entry. Per germline, CDR1 MNHEY and CDR2 SMNVEV (reference sequence). This CDR3 has 13 amino acids. The ends were cut back, 6 bases at V and 2 bases at J, with 11 bases in the middle.

The V and J genes are TRBV27 and TRBJ2-7; TRBD2 is a possible D gene (5 bases). The sample taken for sequencing was PBMCs or T cells enriched from blood (not recorded which). The clonotype comes from a woman under 40 who had been exposed to COVID-19. This CDR3 is CASSQTGAYEQYF. The CDR3 bases are TGTGCCAGCAGCCAAACCGGGGCCTACGAGCAGTACTTC.